The rows below give T cell receptor beta chains drawn from one sample of a study of blood T cell repertoires in COVID-19. Data came from immunoSEQ multiplex PCR; TCRdb stores just in-frame clones and leaves some out. This table has 150,000 to 160,000 clones, around nine tenths appearing once. What was sequenced was peripheral blood. The receptors originated from a woman in her seventies with acute or convalescent COVID-19. The CDR3 runs from the conserved cysteine through the conserved F or W. A D gene is named only where the DNA matches it firmly. Not all rows give a size; the values are once, few, many and, for expanded clones, a class.

j_call	d_call	clone_size	v_call	cdr3_aa	cdr3_nt
TRBJ2-5	NA	NA	TRBV11-2	CASSFSVDQYF	TGTGCCAGCAGCTTTTCGGTTGACCAGTACTTC
TRBJ2-3	TRBD2	once	TRBV4-2	CASSQEGGGGPVDTQYF	TGTGCCAGCAGCCAGGAGGGCGGCGGGGGGCCGGTAGATACGCAGTATTTT
TRBJ1-3	NA	NA	TRBV19	CASSLGSSGNTIYF	TGTGCCAGTAGCCTCGGTAGCTCTGGAAACACCATATATTTT
TRBJ2-7	TRBD2	NA	TRBV2	CASIQRGLAASSSEQYF	TGTGCCAGCATCCAAAGAGGACTAGCGGCCTCCTCCTCCGAGCAGTACTTC
TRBJ1-1	NA	NA	TRBV6-1	CASSDEEGTEAFF	TGTGCCAGCAGTGACGAAGAGGGCACTGAAGCTTTCTTT
TRBJ2-3	TRBD1	NA	TRBV18	CASSPSDRGRYTDTQYF	TGTGCCAGCTCACCCTCAGATAGGGGGCGATACACAGATACGCAGTATTTT
TRBJ1-1	NA	NA	TRBV18	CASSPGPRTEAFF	TGTGCCAGCTCACCAGGCCCGAGGACTGAAGCTTTCTTT
TRBJ1-4	NA	NA	TRBV6-1	CASSEAAGWGEKLFF	TGTGCCAGCAGTGAAGCGGCCGGGTGGGGCGAAAAACTGTTTTTT
TRBJ1-1	TRBD1	NA	TRBV30	CACNPRTGHTEAFF	TGTGCCTGTAACCCCAGGACAGGGCACACTGAAGCTTTCTTT
TRBJ2-3	NA	once	TRBV6-1	CASSEVGPGVLPDTQYF	TGTGCCAGCAGTGAAGTAGGGCCGGGGGTATTGCCAGATACGCAGTATTTT
TRBJ2-5	TRBD1	NA	TRBV11-2	CASSEDRGRETQYF	TGTGCCAGCAGCGAGGACAGGGGGCGGGAGACCCAGTACTTC
TRBJ1-4	TRBD1	NA	TRBV6-5	CASSQTGVDEKLFF	TGTGCCAGCAGTCAGACAGGGGTCGATGAAAAACTGTTTTTT
TRBJ1-2	NA	NA	TRBV9	CASSVATGDYGYTF	TGTGCCAGCAGCGTAGCTACAGGCGACTATGGCTACACCTTC
TRBJ1-2	NA	NA	TRBV10-3	CATWGGDGTSYGYTF	TGTGCCACCTGGGGAGGGGACGGTACCTCATATGGCTACACCTTC
TRBJ1-4	NA	once	TRBV12-3/TRBV12-4	CASSDRLKLFF	TGTGCCAGCAGCGACAGATTAAAACTGTTTTTT
TRBJ2-4	NA	NA	TRBV7-2	CASSLLAQGGKNIQYF	TGTGCCAGCAGCTTACTGGCCCAGGGCGGCAAAAACATTCAGTACTTC
TRBJ1-2	NA	NA	TRBV2	CASTGINYGYTF	TGCGCTTCTACAGGGATAAACTATGGCTACACCTTC
TRBJ2-3	TRBD2	NA	TRBV5-5	CASSLHSGGVTDTQYF	TGTGCCAGCAGCTTGCATAGCGGGGGGGTCACAGATACGCAGTATTTT
TRBJ2-7	NA	NA	TRBV27	CASSRGPLGGYEQYF	TGTGCCAGCAGCCGGGGACCCCTCGGGGGCTACGAGCAGTACTTC
TRBJ1-4	NA	few	TRBV5-5	CASKKTLEARVGEKLFF	TGTGCCAGCAAAAAAACCCTTGAGGCTCGAGTAGGTGAAAAACTGTTTTTT
TRBJ2-2	TRBD2	NA	TRBV3-1/TRBV3-2	CASSVAGGPRTGELFF	TGTGCCAGCAGCGTAGCGGGGGGCCCCCGGACCGGGGAGCTGTTTTTT
TRBJ2-7	TRBD1	NA	TRBV10-3	CAISVGQGSSYEQYF	TGTGCCATCAGCGTTGGACAGGGGAGCTCCTACGAGCAGTACTTC
TRBJ1-5	NA	NA	TRBV4-2	CASRSQDDSNQPQHF	TGTGCCAGCAGGTCACAGGACGATAGCAATCAGCCCCAGCATTTT
TRBJ2-2	NA	NA	TRBV5-1	CASSLAPGIRELFF	TGCGCCAGCAGCTTGGCCCCAGGGATCCGGGAGCTGTTTTTT
TRBJ1-2	NA	NA	TRBV6-1	CASSEVYWVSGFGYTF	TGTGCCAGCAGTGAAGTATATTGGGTATCAGGATTTGGCTACACCTTC
TRBJ1-1	NA	NA	TRBV4-3	CASSRRGSRLAFF	TGCGCCAGCAGCCGCCGGGGAAGTCGGTTAGCTTTCTTT
TRBJ1-1	NA	NA	TRBV7-9	CASSFPLNTEAFF	TGTGCCAGCAGCTTCCCCCTTAACACTGAAGCTTTCTTT
TRBJ1-5	NA	NA	TRBV13	CASSQQGVSNQPQHF	TGTGCCAGCAGTCAACAGGGAGTTAGCAATCAGCCCCAGCATTTT
TRBJ1-1	NA	NA	TRBV5-1	CASSLEPKNTEAFF	TGCGCCAGCAGCTTGGAACCTAAGAACACTGAAGCTTTCTTT
TRBJ1-4	NA	NA	TRBV6-5	CASSYASGGNEKLFF	TGTGCCAGCAGTTACGCTAGTGGAGGAAATGAAAAACTGTTTTTT
TRBJ1-5	NA	NA	TRBV15	CATSRDAGVNSNQPQHF	TGTGCCACCAGCAGAGATGCAGGGGTTAATAGCAATCAGCCCCAGCATTTT
TRBJ2-5	TRBD1	NA	TRBV3-1/TRBV3-2	CASRRTGQQETQYF	TGTGCCAGCAGGCGGACAGGGCAACAAGAGACCCAGTACTTC
TRBJ1-4	NA	NA	TRBV10-3	CAISEVTGSNEKLFF	TGTGCCATCAGTGAGGTAACGGGTTCTAATGAAAAACTGTTTTTT
TRBJ1-1	TRBD1	NA	TRBV5-1	CASSLRAGGSTEAFF	TGCGCCAGCAGCTTGAGGGCAGGGGGCTCCACTGAAGCTTTCTTT
TRBJ1-2	TRBD1	NA	TRBV6-5	CASSLFGTGYGYTF	TGTGCCAGCAGTTTATTCGGGACAGGCTATGGCTACACCTTC
TRBJ1-3	NA	NA	TRBV18	CASSSAAGSSGNTIYF	TGTGCCAGCTCATCCGCGGCAGGGTCCTCTGGAAACACCATATATTTT
TRBJ1-6	NA	NA	TRBV3-1/TRBV3-2	CASSQDKTGTRWSLHF	TGTGCCAGCAGCCAAGATAAGACGGGAACCAGGTGGTCCCTCCACTTT
TRBJ1-3	NA	NA	TRBV11-1	CASSVQQGEAGNTIYF	TGTGCCAGCAGCGTCCAACAGGGAGAAGCTGGAAACACCATATATTTT
TRBJ1-6	NA	NA	TRBV11-3	CASSSNSYNSPLHF	TGTGCCAGCAGCTCGAACAGTTATAATTCACCCCTCCACTTT
TRBJ1-2	NA	NA	TRBV5-1	CASSSSRGSDGYTF	TGCGCCAGCAGCTCCTCTAGGGGTTCAGATGGCTACACCTTC
TRBJ2-4	NA	NA	TRBV11-3	CASSYDLDRKNIQYF	TGTGCCAGCAGTTATGACCTTGACAGGAAAAACATTCAGTACTTC
TRBJ1-1	NA	NA	TRBV5-6	CASSWGGLNTEAFF	TGTGCCAGCAGCTGGGGAGGGTTGAACACTGAAGCTTTCTTT
TRBJ1-1	TRBD1	NA	TRBV2	CASSATGGRTEAFF	TGTGCCAGCAGCGCGACAGGGGGCCGGACTGAAGCTTTCTTT
TRBJ1-6	TRBD1	NA	TRBV28	CASSVPGTGDSPLHF	TGTGCCAGCAGTGTTCCCGGGACAGGGGATTCACCCCTCCACTTT
TRBJ2-7	TRBD2	NA	TRBV7-2	CASSPAGGLNYEQYF	TGTGCCAGCAGCCCGGCGGGGGGCTTAAACTACGAGCAGTACTTC
TRBJ2-1	NA	NA	TRBV2	CASGESTARADEQFF	TGTGCCAGCGGGGAGTCCACTGCGAGGGCCGATGAGCAGTTCTTC
TRBJ1-5	NA	once	TRBV6-2/TRBV6-3	CASSGSQTQNQPQHF	TGTGCCAGCAGTGGGAGCCAGACTCAGAATCAGCCCCAGCATTTT
TRBJ2-5	TRBD2	NA	TRBV30	CAWRPPRGGGAWETQYF	TGTGCCTGGAGGCCGCCTCGGGGCGGGGGGGCCTGGGAGACCCAGTACTTC
TRBJ1-1	NA	NA	TRBV3-1/TRBV3-2	CASSQEGAGLAFF	TGTGCCAGCAGCCAAGAAGGGGCAGGGTTGGCTTTCTTT
TRBJ1-4	NA	once	TRBV7-9	CASSFPGEGVVKLFF	TGTGCCAGCAGCTTTCCCGGGGAGGGGGTCGTAAAACTGTTTTTT
TRBJ1-6	NA	NA	TRBV19	CATSEDSGSPLHF	TGTGCCACCTCCGAAGATTCGGGTTCACCCCTCCACTTT
TRBJ1-2	NA	NA	TRBV7-9	CASSSGQRDYGYTF	TGTGCCAGCAGCTCCGGACAGAGAGACTATGGCTACACCTTC
TRBJ2-5	NA	NA	TRBV7-2	CASSPGAGTQYF	TGTGCCAGCAGCCCAGGGGCTGGGACCCAGTACTTC